The subject of this entry is one TCR beta chain. This entry comes from a study of blood T cell repertoires in COVID-19. Overall study context: Sources were T cells, B-cell-depleted T cells, or PBMCs; the material itself was cDNA or gDNA.

Germline CDR1 reads SGHTA; CDR2 reads FQGNSA. The V end was cut by 3 bases, the J end by 2 bases, with 6 bases between. CDR3 size: 13 residues. Measured with immunoSEQ multiplex PCR; TCRdb has only the in-frame clones, and not every one. The sample lists just over 250,000 clones, about nine tenths seen once, with around 9.1% in the top ten. V gene TRBV7-2 combines with J gene TRBJ2-3, with TRBD1 as a possible D gene (5 bases). The sequence came from a man between 35 and 55 years old who had recovered from COVID-19. Sequencing was performed on peripheral blood. In nucleotides, the CDR3 is TGTGCCAGCAGCTTGGGGCCCACAGATACGCAGTATTTT. Translation gives CASSLGPTDTQYF.